This T cell receptor beta chain was sequenced for a study of beta chain features in type 1 diabetes. With 4 bases clipped from V and 0 bases from J, the junction kept 7 bases outside the gene matches. The CDR3 sequence is 16 residues long. Germline CDR1 SEHNR, CDR2 FQNEAQ (reference sequence). Findings of the study overall: Shortening that was moderate but significant affected the TCRB CDR3s of Type 1 diabetes patients in all four CD4+ subsets.

All of the isolated RNA was reverse transcribed, so expressed TCRB transcripts were sequenced. Sequenced by immunoSEQ multiplex PCR; TCRdb stores in-frame clones only, minus some. Among about 210,000 clones listed, about a tenth were seen once. This clone occurred a few times. The antigen is unknown. This TCR was sampled from a man younger than 30 in good health. The chain uses TRBV7-9 and TRBJ2-5; TRBD1 matches at 8 bases. The sequencing sample was made of central memory CD4+ T cells from blood. CDR3: CASSSGQAQHQETQYF. CDR3 coding DNA: TGTGCCAGCAGCTCGGGACAGGCGCAACACCAAGAGACCCAGTACTTC.